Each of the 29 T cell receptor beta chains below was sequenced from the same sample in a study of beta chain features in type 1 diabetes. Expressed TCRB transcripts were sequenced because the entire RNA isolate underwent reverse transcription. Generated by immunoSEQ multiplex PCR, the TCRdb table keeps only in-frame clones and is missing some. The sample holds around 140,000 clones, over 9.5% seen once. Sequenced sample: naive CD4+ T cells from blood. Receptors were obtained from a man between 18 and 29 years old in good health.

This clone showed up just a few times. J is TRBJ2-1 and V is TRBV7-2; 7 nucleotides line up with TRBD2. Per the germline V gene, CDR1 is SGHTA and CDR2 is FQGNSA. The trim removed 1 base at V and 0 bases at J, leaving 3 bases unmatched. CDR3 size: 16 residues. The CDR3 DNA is TGTGCCAGCAGCTTAGGAGCGGGGAGCTCCTACAATGAGCAGTTCTTC. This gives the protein CASSLGAGSSYNEQFF.

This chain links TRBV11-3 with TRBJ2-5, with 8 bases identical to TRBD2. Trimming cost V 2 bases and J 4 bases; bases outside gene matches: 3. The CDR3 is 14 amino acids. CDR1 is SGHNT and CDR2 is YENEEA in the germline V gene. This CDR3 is CASSLPGRGETQYF. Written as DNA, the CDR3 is TGTGCCAGCAGCTTACCCGGGAGGGGAGAGACCCAGTACTTC.

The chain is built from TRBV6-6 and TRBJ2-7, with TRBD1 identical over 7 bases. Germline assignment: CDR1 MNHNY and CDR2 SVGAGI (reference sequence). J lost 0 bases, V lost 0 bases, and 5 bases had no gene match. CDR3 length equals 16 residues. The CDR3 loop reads CASSYSGDRSSYEQYF. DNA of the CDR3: TGTGCCAGCAGTTACTCCGGGGACAGAAGCTCCTACGAGCAGTACTTC.

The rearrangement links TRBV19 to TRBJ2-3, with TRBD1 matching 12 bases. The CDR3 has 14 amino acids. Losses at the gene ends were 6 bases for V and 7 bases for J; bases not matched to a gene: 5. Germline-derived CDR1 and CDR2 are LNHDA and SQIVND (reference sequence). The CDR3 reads CASRPGQGAYTQYF. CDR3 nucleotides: TGTGCCAGTAGACCGGGACAGGGGGCTTATACGCAGTATTTT.

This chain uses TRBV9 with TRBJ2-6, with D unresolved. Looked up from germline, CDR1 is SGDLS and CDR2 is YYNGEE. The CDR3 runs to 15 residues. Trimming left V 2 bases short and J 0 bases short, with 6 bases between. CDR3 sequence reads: CASSVRSSGANVLTF. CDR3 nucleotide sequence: TGTGCCAGCAGCGTGAGGAGCTCTGGGGCCAACGTCCTGACTTTC.

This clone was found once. In DNA form, the CDR3 reads TGTGCCAGCAGTAGGGACAGGGGCTACGAGCAGTACTTC. Translated, it gives CASSRDRGYEQYF. The J gene is TRBJ2-7, the V gene TRBV6-6; 10 bases are shared with TRBD1. Germline V gene lookup returns CDR1 MNHNY and CDR2 SVGAGI (reference sequence). Unmatched junction bases numbered 1, after V lost 5 bases and J lost 3 bases. CDR3 length equals 13 residues.

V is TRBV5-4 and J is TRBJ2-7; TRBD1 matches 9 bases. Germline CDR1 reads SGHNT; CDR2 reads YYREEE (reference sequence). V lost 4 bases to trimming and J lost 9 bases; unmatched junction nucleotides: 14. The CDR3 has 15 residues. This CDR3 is CASSLGTGRPGSQYF. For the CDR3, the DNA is TGTGCCAGCAGCCTAGGGACAGGGAGACCCGGTTCGCAGTACTTC.

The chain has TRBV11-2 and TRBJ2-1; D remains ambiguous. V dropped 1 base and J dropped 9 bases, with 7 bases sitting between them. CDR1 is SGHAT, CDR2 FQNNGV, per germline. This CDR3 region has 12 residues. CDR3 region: CASSLVRGEQFF. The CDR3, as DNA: TGTGCCAGCAGCTTAGTGAGAGGTGAGCAGTTCTTC.

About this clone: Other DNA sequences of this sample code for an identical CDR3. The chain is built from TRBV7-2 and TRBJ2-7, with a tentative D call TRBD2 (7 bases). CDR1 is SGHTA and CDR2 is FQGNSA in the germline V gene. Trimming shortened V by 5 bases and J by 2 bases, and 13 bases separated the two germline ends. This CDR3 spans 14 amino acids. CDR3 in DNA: TGTGCCAGCAGCGCTAGGGGGGGGGCCTACGAGCAGTACTTC. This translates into CASSARGGAYEQYF.

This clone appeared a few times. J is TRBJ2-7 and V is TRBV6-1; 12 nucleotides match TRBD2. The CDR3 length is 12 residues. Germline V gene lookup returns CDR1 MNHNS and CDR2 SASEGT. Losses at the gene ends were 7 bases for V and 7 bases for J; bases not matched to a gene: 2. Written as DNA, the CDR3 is TGTGCCAGCACTGGACTAGCGGGGGAGCAGTACTTC. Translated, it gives CASTGLAGEQYF.

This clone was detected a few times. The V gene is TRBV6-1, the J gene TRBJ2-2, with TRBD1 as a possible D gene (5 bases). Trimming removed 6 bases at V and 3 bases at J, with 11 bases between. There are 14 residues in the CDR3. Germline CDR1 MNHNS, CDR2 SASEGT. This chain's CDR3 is CASRRQGDTGELFF. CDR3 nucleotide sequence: TGTGCCAGCAGACGGCAGGGTGACACCGGGGAGCTGTTTTTT.

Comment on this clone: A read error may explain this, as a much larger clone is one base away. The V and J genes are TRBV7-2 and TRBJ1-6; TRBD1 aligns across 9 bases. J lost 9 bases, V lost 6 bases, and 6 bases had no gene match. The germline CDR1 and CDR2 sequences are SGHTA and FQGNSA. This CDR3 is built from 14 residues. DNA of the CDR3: TGTGCCAGCAGTCGGACAGGGGCTAGTTCACCCCTCCACTTT. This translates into CASSRTGASSPLHF.

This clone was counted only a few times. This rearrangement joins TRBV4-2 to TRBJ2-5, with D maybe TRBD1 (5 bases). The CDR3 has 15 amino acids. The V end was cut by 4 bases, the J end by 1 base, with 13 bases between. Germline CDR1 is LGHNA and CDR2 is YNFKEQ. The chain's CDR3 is CASSPKQDIQETQYF. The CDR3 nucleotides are TGTGCCAGCAGCCCGAAACAGGATATCCAAGAGACCCAGTACTTC.

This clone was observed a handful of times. This CDR3 reads CASIGGGALEQFF. CDR3 sequence (DNA): TGTGCCAGCATTGGTGGGGGGGCCCTTGAGCAGTTCTTC. The gene calls are TRBV2 and TRBJ2-1, with D maybe TRBD2 (7 bases). There are 13 residues in the CDR3. Trimming took 7 bases from V and 9 from J, leaving 16 bases between them. Germline V gene sequence: CDR1 SNHLY, CDR2 FYNNEI. The full variable domain, completed using reference TRBV2 and TRBJ2-1, is EPEVTQTPSHQVTQMGQEVILRCVPISNHLYFYWYRQILGQKVEFLVSFYNNEISEKSEIFDDQFSVERPDGSNFTLKIRSTKLEDSAMYFCASIGGGALEQFFGPGTRLTVL.

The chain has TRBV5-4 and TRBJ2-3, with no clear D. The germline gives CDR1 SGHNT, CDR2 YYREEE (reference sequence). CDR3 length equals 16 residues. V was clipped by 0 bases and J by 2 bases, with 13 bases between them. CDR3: CASSLEAARLTDTQYF. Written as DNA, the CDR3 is TGTGCCAGCAGCTTGGAGGCAGCTAGACTCACAGATACGCAGTATTTT.

CDR3 amino acids: CASSLLGTAGEQYF. In DNA form, the CDR3 reads TGCGCCAGCAGCTTGCTAGGCACGGCGGGGGAGCAGTACTTC. The J gene is TRBJ2-7, the V gene TRBV5-1; tentatively, D is TRBD2 (6 bases). V was pared by 1 base and J by 7 bases, with 15 bases between. Germline values: CDR1 SGHRS, CDR2 YFSETQ. The CDR3 contains 14 residues.

CDR3 sequence reads: CASSRPSSGGMFEQYF. Here the CDR3 DNA reads TGTGCCAGCAGCCGACCCTCTAGCGGGGGTATGTTCGAGCAGTACTTC. This chain connects TRBV4-2 to TRBJ2-7; 10 nucleotides align to TRBD2. This CDR3 comprises 16 residues. Germline V lookup: CDR1 LGHNA, CDR2 YNFKEQ. The junction had 12 bases not matched to a gene; V was cut back by 4 bases and J by 6 bases.

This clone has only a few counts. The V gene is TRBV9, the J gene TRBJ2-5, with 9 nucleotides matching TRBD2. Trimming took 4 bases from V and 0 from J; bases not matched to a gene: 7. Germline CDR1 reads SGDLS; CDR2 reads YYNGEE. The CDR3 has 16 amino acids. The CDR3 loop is CASSRVAGANQETQYF. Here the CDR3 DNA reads TGTGCCAGCAGCCGCGTAGCGGGGGCAAACCAAGAGACCCAGTACTTC.

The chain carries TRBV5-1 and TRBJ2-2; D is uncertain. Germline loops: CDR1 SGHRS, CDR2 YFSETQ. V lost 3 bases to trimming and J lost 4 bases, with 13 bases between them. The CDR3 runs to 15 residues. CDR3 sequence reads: CASSSQTDTTGELFF. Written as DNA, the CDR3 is TGCGCCAGCAGCTCGCAGACCGACACCACCGGGGAGCTGTTTTTT.

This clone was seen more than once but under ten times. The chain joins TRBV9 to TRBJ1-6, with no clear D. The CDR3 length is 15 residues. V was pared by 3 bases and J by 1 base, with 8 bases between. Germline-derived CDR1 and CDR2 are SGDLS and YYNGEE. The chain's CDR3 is CASSARGSYNSPLHF. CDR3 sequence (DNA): TGTGCCAGCAGCGCCCGGGGATCCTATAATTCACCCCTCCACTTT.

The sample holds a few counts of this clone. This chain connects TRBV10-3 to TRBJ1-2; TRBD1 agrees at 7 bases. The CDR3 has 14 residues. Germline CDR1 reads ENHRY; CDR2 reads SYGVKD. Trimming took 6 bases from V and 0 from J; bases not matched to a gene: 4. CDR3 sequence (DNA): TGTGCCATCAGCAGGGACAGCTCTAACTATGGCTACACCTTC. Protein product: CAISRDSSNYGYTF.

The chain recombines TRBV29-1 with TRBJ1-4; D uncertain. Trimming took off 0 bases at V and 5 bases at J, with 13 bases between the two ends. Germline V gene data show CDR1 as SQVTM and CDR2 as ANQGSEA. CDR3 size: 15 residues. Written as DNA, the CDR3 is TGCAGCGTTGAAGATCCCGGCAGGAGGAATGAAAAACTGTTTTTT. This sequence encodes CSVEDPGRRNEKLFF. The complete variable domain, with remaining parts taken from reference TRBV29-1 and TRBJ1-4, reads SAVISQKPSRDICQRGTSLTIQCQVDSQVTMMFWYRQQPGQSLTLIATANQGSEATYESGFVIDKFPISRPNLTFSTLTVSNMSPEDSSIYLCSVEDPGRRNEKLFFGSGTQLSVL.

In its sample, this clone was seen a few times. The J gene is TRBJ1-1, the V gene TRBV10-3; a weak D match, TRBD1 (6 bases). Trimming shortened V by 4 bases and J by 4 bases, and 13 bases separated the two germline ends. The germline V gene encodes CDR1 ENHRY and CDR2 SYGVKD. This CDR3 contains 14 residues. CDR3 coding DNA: TGTGCCATCAGTGTCGGGGGGCCGTTCACTGAAGCTTTCTTT. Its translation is CAISVGGPFTEAFF.

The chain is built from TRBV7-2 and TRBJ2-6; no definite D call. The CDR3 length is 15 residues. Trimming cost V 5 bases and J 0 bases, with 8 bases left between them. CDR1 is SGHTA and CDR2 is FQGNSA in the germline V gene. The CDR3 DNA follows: TGTGCCAGCAGCCCCGTAATCTCTGGGGCCAACGTCCTGACTTTC. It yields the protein CASSPVISGANVLTF.

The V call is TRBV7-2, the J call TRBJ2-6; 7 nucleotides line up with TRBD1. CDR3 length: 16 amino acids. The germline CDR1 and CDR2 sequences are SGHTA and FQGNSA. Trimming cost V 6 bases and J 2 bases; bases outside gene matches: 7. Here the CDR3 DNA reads TGTGCCAGCAGTAGAGCCGGGACAGCTGGGGCCAACGTCCTGACTTTC. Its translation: CASSRAGTAGANVLTF.

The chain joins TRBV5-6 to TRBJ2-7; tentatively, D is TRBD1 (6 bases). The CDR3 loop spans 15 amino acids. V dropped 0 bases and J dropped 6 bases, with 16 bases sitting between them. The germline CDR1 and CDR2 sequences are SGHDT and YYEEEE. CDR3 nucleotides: TGTGCCAGCAGCTTGGCCTTCAGGGGAAAGGCCGAGCAGTACTTC. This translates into CASSLAFRGKAEQYF.

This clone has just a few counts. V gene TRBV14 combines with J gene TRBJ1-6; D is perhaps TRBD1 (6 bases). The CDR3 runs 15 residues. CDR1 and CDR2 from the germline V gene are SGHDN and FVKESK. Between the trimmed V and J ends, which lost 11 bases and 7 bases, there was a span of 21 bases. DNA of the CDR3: TGTGCCTCCACGGCGGGGGGGCGTCAGAATTCACCCCTCCACTTT. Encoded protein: CASTAGGRQNSPLHF.

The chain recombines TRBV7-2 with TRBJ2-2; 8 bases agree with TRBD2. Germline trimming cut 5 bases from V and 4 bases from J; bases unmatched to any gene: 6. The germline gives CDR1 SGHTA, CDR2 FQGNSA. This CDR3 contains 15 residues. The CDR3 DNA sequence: TGTGCCAGCAGCCCGGGGGGGCCGAGCACCGGGGAGCTGTTTTTT. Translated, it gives CASSPGGPSTGELFF. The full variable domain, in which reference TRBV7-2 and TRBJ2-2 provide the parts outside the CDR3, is GAGVSQSPSNKVTEKGKDVELRCDPISGHTALYWYRQSLGQGLEFLIYFQGNSAPDKSGLPSDRFSAERTGGSVSTLTIQRTQQEDSAVYLCASSPGGPSTGELFFGEGSRLTVL.

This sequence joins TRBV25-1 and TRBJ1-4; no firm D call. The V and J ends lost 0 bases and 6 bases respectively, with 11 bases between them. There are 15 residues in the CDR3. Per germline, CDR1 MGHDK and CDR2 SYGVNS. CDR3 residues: CASSEYAALDEKLFF. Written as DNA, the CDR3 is TGTGCCAGCAGTGAATATGCGGCTCTGGATGAAAAACTGTTTTTT.